A single sample is the source of the 25 T cell receptor beta chains below, sequenced in a study of blood T cell repertoires in COVID-19. The data were produced by immunoSEQ multiplex PCR, yet TCRdb's version contains in-frame clones alone and is incomplete. This table holds approximately 140,000 clones, 86% found once. Sequencing used peripheral blood. The receptors stem from a man in his 70s with acute or convalescent COVID-19.

This clone has a single count. The rearrangement links TRBV27 to TRBJ2-1; no definite D call. V was pared by 1 base and J by 0 bases, with 10 bases between. This CDR3 is built from 16 residues. Per the germline V gene, CDR1 is MNHEY and CDR2 is SMNVEV (reference sequence). In DNA form, the CDR3 reads TGTGCCAGCAGTTTATTTCCACTCAACTCCTACAATGAGCAGTTCTTC. Residues: CASSLFPLNSYNEQFF.

The J gene is TRBJ1-2, the V gene TRBV5-1; unclear D gene. Germline CDR1 is SGHRS and CDR2 is YFSETQ. The ends were cut back, 5 bases at V and 1 base at J, with 12 bases in the middle. The CDR3 spans 14 residues. The CDR3 nucleotides are TGCGCCAGCAGTCGTGCCGGGGATAACTATGGCTACACCTTC. Protein sequence: CASSRAGDNYGYTF. Full variable domain (remainder filled in from reference TRBV5-1 and TRBJ1-2): KAGVTQTPRYLIKTRGQQVTLSCSPISGHRSVSWYQQTPGQGLQFLFEYFSETQRNKGNFPGRFSGRQFSNSRSEMNVSTLELGDSALYLCASSRAGDNYGYTFGSGTRLTVV.

The rearrangement joins TRBV11-2 to TRBJ2-4; D is undetermined. The V and J ends lost 5 bases and 0 bases respectively, with 5 bases between them. CDR1 is SGHAT and CDR2 is FQNNGV in the germline V gene. The length of the CDR3 is 13 residues. CDR3 amino acids: CASSPIAKNIQYF. CDR3 in DNA: TGTGCCAGCAGCCCAATAGCCAAAAACATTCAGTACTTC.

The chain couples TRBV3-1 (or the pseudogene TRBV3-2) to TRBJ1-6; D gene uncertain. The germline V gene has CDR1 LGHDT and CDR2 YNNKEL (reference sequence). The CDR3 has 14 residues. The V end lost 1 base, the J end lost 9 bases, and 10 bases lay between the germline ends. CDR3 in amino acids: CASSQASTVSPLHF. In DNA, the CDR3 is TGTGCCAGCAGCCAAGCTAGTACTGTTTCACCCCTCCACTTT.

This chain joins TRBV5-1 and TRBJ1-6; D call uncertain. Per the germline V gene, CDR1 is SGHRS and CDR2 is YFSETQ. The CDR3 totals 14 residues. V dropped 4 bases and J dropped 8 bases, with 13 bases sitting between them. The DNA for the CDR3 is TGCGCCAGCAGCGGGAGAGGTTTTGATTCACCCCTCCACTTT. Protein: CASSGRGFDSPLHF. Combining the CDR3 with reference TRBV5-1 and TRBJ1-6 gives the whole variable domain KAGVTQTPRYLIKTRGQQVTLSCSPISGHRSVSWYQQTPGQGLQFLFEYFSETQRNKGNFPGRFSGRQFSNSRSEMNVSTLELGDSALYLCASSGRGFDSPLHFGNGTRLTVT.

The chain joins TRBV27 to TRBJ2-1; the match to TRBD1 covers 12 bases. With V trimmed by 4 bases and J by 3 bases, 7 bases remained unmatched. There are 17 residues in the CDR3. CDR1 and CDR2 (germline): MNHEY, SMNVEV (reference sequence). This CDR3 reads CASSSHGTGGDYNEQFF. CDR3 nucleotides: TGTGCCAGCAGTTCCCACGGGACAGGGGGCGACTACAATGAGCAGTTCTTC.

This chain connects TRBV19 to TRBJ2-7; TRBD1 matches 9 bases. From germline, CDR1 is LNHDA and CDR2 SQIVND (reference sequence). This CDR3 contains 14 residues. V lost 5 bases and J lost 4; bases outside the gene matches: 6. Here the CDR3 DNA reads TGTGCCAGTAGTTCCACAGGGGGCGTTTACGAGCAGTACTTC. As protein: CASSSTGGVYEQYF.

The genes are TRBV18 and TRBJ2-2; TRBD2 agrees at 9 bases. CDR1 KGHSH and CDR2 LQKENI come from the germline V gene. This CDR3 spans 15 amino acids. V shed 6 bases and J 5 bases; nucleotides not matched to a gene: 7. CDR3 sequence reads: CASSGLARGTGELFF. The CDR3 nucleotides are TGTGCCAGCTCCGGACTAGCGAGGGGGACCGGGGAGCTGTTTTTT.

The chain employs TRBV6-5 and TRBJ2-1; 8 nucleotides match TRBD1. The CDR3 length is 15 residues. V shed 0 bases and J 7 bases; nucleotides not matched to a gene: 5. Per germline, CDR1 MNHEY and CDR2 SVGAGI. The CDR3 coding sequence is TGTGCCAGCAGTTACTCCGGCAGGGGGCTAAATGAGCAGTTCTTC. It codes for CASSYSGRGLNEQFF.

The chain couples TRBV27 to TRBJ2-1; possible D gene TRBD1, 6 bases. The CDR3 runs to 11 residues. Deletions cut 4 bases from V and 10 bases from J, with 8 bases between. Germline lookup yields CDR1 MNHEY and CDR2 SMNVEV (reference sequence). The CDR3 sequence is CASSSGTEQFF. The CDR3 DNA is TGTGCCAGCAGTTCCGGGACAGAGCAGTTCTTC.

This chain joins TRBV6-2 or TRBV6-3 and TRBJ2-7; perhaps TRBD2 as D (5 bases). Germline V lookup: CDR1 MNHEY, CDR2 SVGEGT. This CDR3 spans 13 amino acids. V was pared by 6 bases and J by 1 base, with 10 bases between. The CDR3 spells CASSSSPSYEQYF. CDR3 DNA: TGTGCCAGCAGCTCTAGCCCGTCCTACGAGCAGTACTTC.

This clone was seen a handful of times. DNA of the CDR3: TGTGCCAGCAGCTTGAACCTACCCGGTGAGCAGTTCTTC. This codes for CASSLNLPGEQFF. V is TRBV5-6 and J is TRBJ2-1, with D unresolved. Trimming cost V 1 base and J 9 bases, with 11 bases left between them. Germline V gene sequence: CDR1 SGHDT, CDR2 YYEEEE. This CDR3 is 13 amino acids long.

This chain joins TRBV6-1 and TRBJ2-1; 9 bases map to TRBD2. Trimming took 3 bases from V and 8 from J; bases not matched to a gene: 5. The CDR3 runs to 14 residues. Germline V CDR1 and CDR2: MNHNS, SASEGT. In DNA, the CDR3 is TGTGCCAGCAGTGATGCGGGAGGGCTCTATGAGCAGTTCTTC. Amino acid sequence: CASSDAGGLYEQFF.

The rearrangement links TRBV27 to TRBJ2-7; tentative D call: TRBD2 (5 bases). Per germline, CDR1 MNHEY and CDR2 SMNVEV (reference sequence). V dropped 2 bases and J dropped 6 bases, with 8 bases sitting between them. The CDR3 spans 12 residues. The CDR3 spells CASSLRSGEQYF. CDR3 bases: TGTGCCAGCAGTTTAAGAAGCGGCGAGCAGTACTTC.

This sequence joins TRBV14 and TRBJ2-1, with 9 bases that match TRBD1. The trim removed 4 bases at V and 8 bases at J, leaving 18 bases unmatched. This CDR3 contains 18 residues. Germline loops: CDR1 SGHDN, CDR2 FVKESK. The CDR3 DNA is TGTGCCAGCAGCCTTAAAGTCTCCGGGACAGGGTCAGCATATGAGCAGTTCTTC. This encodes CASSLKVSGTGSAYEQFF. Full variable domain (rest looked up from reference TRBV14 and TRBJ2-1): EAGVTQFPSHSVIEKGQTVTLRCDPISGHDNLYWYRRVMGKEIKFLLHFVKESKQDESGMPNNRFLAERTGGTYSTLKVQPAELEDSGVYFCASSLKVSGTGSAYEQFFGPGTRLTVL.

V usage is TRBV4-2 and J usage is TRBJ1-2, with D maybe TRBD1 (5 bases). V lost 0 bases to trimming and J lost 7 bases, with 15 bases between them. In germline, CDR1 is LGHNA, CDR2 YNFKEQ. The CDR3 contains 15 residues. The CDR3: CASSQEAAGKIGYTF. The CDR3 DNA is TGTGCCAGCAGCCAAGAGGCGGCAGGGAAGATTGGCTACACCTTC.

The chain combines TRBV10-3 with TRBJ1-1, with D possibly being TRBD1 (6 bases). The length of the CDR3 is 15 residues. Germline CDR1 is ENHRY and CDR2 is SYGVKD. The V end was cut by 4 bases, the J end by 1 base, with 13 bases between. CDR3 sequence (DNA): TGTGCCATCAGTGGAACAACAGGGACGAACACTGAAGCTTTCTTT. This gives the protein CAISGTTGTNTEAFF.

The chain recombines TRBV7-2 with TRBJ2-1; no definite D call. This CDR3 region has 11 residues. V was shortened by 3 bases and J by 9 bases, with 6 bases between the two germline ends. Germline assignment: CDR1 SGHTA and CDR2 FQGNSA. The CDR3 DNA sequence: TGTGCCAGCAGCTTTGGCATTGAGCAGTTCTTC. Its protein product is CASSFGIEQFF.

Comment on this clone: One end of the junction is discordant with germline, which a read error may explain. This sample includes further DNA sequences coding for the same CDR3. The chain uses TRBV7-9 and TRBJ1-2; TRBD1 matches at 9 bases. CDR1 SEHNR and CDR2 FQNEAQ come from the germline V gene (reference sequence). CDR3 length: 16 amino acids. CDR3: CASSSSGTGTNYGYTF. The CDR3, as DNA: TGCGCCAGCAGCTCCTCCGGGACAGGGACTAACTATGGCTACACCTTC.

The chain is built from TRBV6-5 and TRBJ1-6; D gene unclear. There are 14 residues in the CDR3. Germline V gene data show CDR1 as MNHEY and CDR2 as SVGAGI. Trimming pared 2 bases from V and 0 bases from J, leaving 2 bases between. The CDR3 is CASSYLSYNSPLHF. In nucleotides, the CDR3 is TGTGCCAGCAGTTACCTCTCCTATAATTCACCCCTCCACTTT.

J is TRBJ2-1 and V is TRBV5-1; 7 bases are a match to TRBD1. After removal of 0 bases from V and 3 bases from J, the junction contained 9 bases not matched to a gene. The CDR3 has 17 residues. Per germline, CDR1 SGHRS and CDR2 YFSETQ. The CDR3 here is CASSLAIDRVLYNEQFF. The DNA of the CDR3 is TGCGCCAGCAGCTTGGCCATCGACAGGGTACTCTACAATGAGCAGTTCTTC.

The chain uses TRBV19 and TRBJ2-1, with 9 bases matching TRBD2. CDR3 length equals 16 residues. Germline values: CDR1 LNHDA, CDR2 SQIVND (reference sequence). With V trimmed by 8 bases and J by 2 bases, 10 bases remained unmatched. This CDR3 reads CASASIAGDTYNEQFF. CDR3 in DNA: TGTGCCAGTGCCTCGATAGCGGGAGACACCTACAATGAGCAGTTCTTC.

V usage is TRBV6-5 and J usage is TRBJ1-1; a weak D match, TRBD1 (6 bases). Trimming removed 6 bases at V and 2 bases at J, with 16 bases between. Germline V gene data show CDR1 as MNHEY and CDR2 as SVGAGI. The CDR3 loop spans 15 amino acids. The CDR3 sequence: CASSQEYRVNTEAFF. In DNA, the CDR3 is TGTGCCAGCAGCCAAGAGTACAGGGTCAACACTGAAGCTTTCTTT.

The V call is TRBV29-1, the J call TRBJ2-1; D unclear. V lost 5 bases, J lost 6 bases, and 5 bases lay in between. CDR1 and CDR2 (germline): SQVTM, ANQGSEA. CDR3 length equals 10 residues. The chain's CDR3 is CSVLLNEQFF. CDR3 DNA sequence: TGCAGCGTTCTTCTCAATGAGCAGTTCTTC.

The chain uses TRBV10-1 and TRBJ1-3, with TRBD1 matching 8 bases. V lost 6 bases, J lost 0 bases, and 16 bases stayed unmatched. The CDR3 contains 19 residues. Germline CDR1 and CDR2: WNHNN and SYGVQD (reference sequence). This chain's CDR3 is CASSRGADRDRNSGNTIYF. Here the CDR3 DNA reads TGCGCCAGCAGCCGAGGGGCGGACAGGGATCGGAACTCTGGAAACACCATATATTTT.